The 5 T cell receptor beta chains below were found in one sample sequenced in a study of OX40 agonist ivuxolimab in advanced cancers. Clones were sequenced by immunoSEQ multiplex PCR, and TCRdb holds only the in-frame ones, with some missing. The sample holds 55,000 to 70,000 clones, 84% seen once. Sequences were derived from CD4+ or CD8+ T cells sorted from blood, sampled in a trial of the OX40 agonist ivuxolimab. Receptors were obtained from an adult with an advanced solid tumor such as melanoma, head and neck, liver or kidney cancer.

The chain recombines TRBV6-1 with TRBJ2-7; TRBD1 aligns across 7 bases. V trimming: 8 bases; J trimming: 3 bases; junction bases outside the gene matches: 10. The CDR3 contains 14 residues. Per germline, CDR1 MNHNS and CDR2 SASEGT. CDR3 in DNA: TGTGCCAGCGGGAAGGGGGCTACTTACTACGAGCAGTACTTC. Protein product: CASGKGATYYEQYF.

The genes are TRBV4-3 and TRBJ1-2, with TRBD1 as a possible D gene (5 bases). Germline-derived CDR1 and CDR2 are LGHNA and YSLEER. The V end lost 0 bases, the J end lost 2 bases, and 7 bases lay between the germline ends. This CDR3 is 14 amino acids long. For the CDR3, the DNA is TGCGCCAGCAGCCAAGAAGACAGAAACTATGGCTACACCTTC. The encoded protein is CASSQEDRNYGYTF.

The chain uses TRBV19 and TRBJ2-7; 11 bases are shared with TRBD1. The germline V gene has CDR1 LNHDA and CDR2 SQIVND (reference sequence). The CDR3 runs 17 residues. Trimming took 5 bases from V and 2 from J; bases not matched to a gene: 11. The CDR3 nucleotides read TGTGCCAGTAGTCCCCGGACAGGGGGCGGCCTGGCCTACGAGCAGTACTTC. The encoded protein is CASSPRTGGGLAYEQYF.

This chain joins TRBV7-9 and TRBJ1-5, with D possibly TRBD1 on 5 matching bases. The CDR3 consists of 14 residues. With 1 base removed from V and 6 bases from J, the gap between germline ends came to 10 bases. CDR1 and CDR2 (germline): SEHNR, FQNEAQ (reference sequence). The CDR3 sequence is CASSLGGSPQPQHF. The CDR3 bases are TGTGCCAGCAGCTTAGGGGGGTCCCCTCAGCCCCAGCATTTT.

The gene calls are TRBV5-1 and TRBJ2-1; D remains unclear. Trimming removed 0 bases at V and 7 bases at J, with 14 bases between. Germline CDR1 and CDR2: SGHRS and YFSETQ. The CDR3 has 15 amino acids. CDR3 nucleotides: TGCGCCAGCAGCTTGGGACACTTCGTAGGGAATGAGCAGTTCTTC. It encodes CASSLGHFVGNEQFF.